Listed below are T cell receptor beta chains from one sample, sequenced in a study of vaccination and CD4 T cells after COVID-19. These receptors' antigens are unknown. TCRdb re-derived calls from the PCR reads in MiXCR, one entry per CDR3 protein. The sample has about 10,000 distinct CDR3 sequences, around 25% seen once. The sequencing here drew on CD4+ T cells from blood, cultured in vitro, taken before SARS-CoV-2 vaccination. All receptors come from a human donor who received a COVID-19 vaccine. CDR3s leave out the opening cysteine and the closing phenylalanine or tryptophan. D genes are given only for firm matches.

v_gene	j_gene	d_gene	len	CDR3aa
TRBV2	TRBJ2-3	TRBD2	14	ASRKTSGRSTDTQY
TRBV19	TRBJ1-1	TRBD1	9	ASRTGEGAF
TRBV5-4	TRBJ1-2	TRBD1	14	ASSASAQGGLYGYT
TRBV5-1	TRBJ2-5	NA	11	ASSSYFQETQY
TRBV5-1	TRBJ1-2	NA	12	ASSSADSVGGYT
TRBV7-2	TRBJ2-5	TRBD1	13	ASSSTGTGQETQY
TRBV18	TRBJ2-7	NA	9	ASSPMTEKY
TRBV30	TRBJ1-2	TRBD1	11	AWSGTGGYGYT
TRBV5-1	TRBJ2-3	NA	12	ASSLVRSTDTQY
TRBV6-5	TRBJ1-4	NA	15	ASSYGAGSSGNEKLF
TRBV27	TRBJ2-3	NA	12	ASRLAASTDTQY
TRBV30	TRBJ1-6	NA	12	AWSVNRDTSPLH
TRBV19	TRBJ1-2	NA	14	ASKVGRGEDRLGYT
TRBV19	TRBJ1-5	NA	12	ASSIVGNRQPQH
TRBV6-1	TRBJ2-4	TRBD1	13	ASSGTGNWENIQY
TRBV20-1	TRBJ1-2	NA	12	SALGGDANYGYT
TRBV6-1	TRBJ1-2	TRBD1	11	ASSRTGGYGYT
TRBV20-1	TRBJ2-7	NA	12	SARTTAYSYEQY
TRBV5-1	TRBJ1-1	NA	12	ASSLRQERTEAF
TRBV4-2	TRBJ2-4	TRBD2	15	ASSQETSGGVKNIQY
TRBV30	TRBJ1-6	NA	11	AWSVTENSPLH
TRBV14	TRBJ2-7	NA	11	ATEGGRSYEQY
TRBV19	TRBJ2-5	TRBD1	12	ASSQDRGQETQY